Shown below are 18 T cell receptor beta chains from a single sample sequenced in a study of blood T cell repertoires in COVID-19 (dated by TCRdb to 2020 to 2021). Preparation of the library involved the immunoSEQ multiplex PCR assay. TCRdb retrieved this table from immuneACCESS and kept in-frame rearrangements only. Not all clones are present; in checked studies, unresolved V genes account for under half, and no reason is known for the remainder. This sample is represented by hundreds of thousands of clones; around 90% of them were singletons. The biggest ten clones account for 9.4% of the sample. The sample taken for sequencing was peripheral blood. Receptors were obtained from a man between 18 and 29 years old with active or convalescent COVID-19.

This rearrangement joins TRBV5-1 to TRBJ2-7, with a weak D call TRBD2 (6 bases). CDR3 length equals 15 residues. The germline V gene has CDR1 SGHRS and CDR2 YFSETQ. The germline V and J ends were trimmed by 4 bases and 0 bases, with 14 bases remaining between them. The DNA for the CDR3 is TGCGCCAGCAGCCCCGGGATAGCGGACTCCTACGAGCAGTACTTC. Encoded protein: CASSPGIADSYEQYF. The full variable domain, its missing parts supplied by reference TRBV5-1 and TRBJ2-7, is KAGVTQTPRYLIKTRGQQVTLSCSPISGHRSVSWYQQTPGQGLQFLFEYFSETQRNKGNFPGRFSGRQFSNSRSEMNVSTLELGDSALYLCASSPGIADSYEQYFGPGTRLTVT.

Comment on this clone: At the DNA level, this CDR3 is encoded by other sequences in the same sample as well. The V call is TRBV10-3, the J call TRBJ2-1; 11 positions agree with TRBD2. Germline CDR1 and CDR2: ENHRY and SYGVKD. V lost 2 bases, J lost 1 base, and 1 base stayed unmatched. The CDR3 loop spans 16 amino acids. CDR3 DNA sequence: TGTGCCATCAGTGAGCTAGCGGGGGGTTCCTACAATGAGCAGTTCTTC. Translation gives CAISELAGGSYNEQFF.

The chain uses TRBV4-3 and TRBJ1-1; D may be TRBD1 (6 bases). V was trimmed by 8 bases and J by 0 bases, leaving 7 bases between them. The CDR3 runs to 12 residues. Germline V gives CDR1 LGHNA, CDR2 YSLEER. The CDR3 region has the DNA TGCGCCAGCCAGGGGATGAACACTGAAGCTTTCTTT. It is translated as CASQGMNTEAFF.

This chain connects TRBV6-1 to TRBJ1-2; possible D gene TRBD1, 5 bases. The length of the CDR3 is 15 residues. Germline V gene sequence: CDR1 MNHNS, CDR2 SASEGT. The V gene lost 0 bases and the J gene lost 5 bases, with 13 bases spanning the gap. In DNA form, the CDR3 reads TGTGCCAGCAGTGAAGCTGTGACAGACTCATATGGCTACACCTTC. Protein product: CASSEAVTDSYGYTF.

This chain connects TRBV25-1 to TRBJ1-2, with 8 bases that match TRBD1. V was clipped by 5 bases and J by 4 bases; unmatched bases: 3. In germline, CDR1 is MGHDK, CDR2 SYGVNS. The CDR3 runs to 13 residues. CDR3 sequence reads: CASSPGQGYGYTF. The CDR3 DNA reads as TGTGCCAGCAGTCCTGGACAGGGCTATGGCTACACCTTC.

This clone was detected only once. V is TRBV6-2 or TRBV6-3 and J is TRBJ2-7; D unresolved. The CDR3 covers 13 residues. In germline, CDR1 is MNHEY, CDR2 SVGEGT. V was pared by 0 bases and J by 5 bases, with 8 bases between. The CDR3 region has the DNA TGTGCCAGCAGTTACTCGCTAGGCCACGAGCAGTACTTC. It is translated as CASSYSLGHEQYF.

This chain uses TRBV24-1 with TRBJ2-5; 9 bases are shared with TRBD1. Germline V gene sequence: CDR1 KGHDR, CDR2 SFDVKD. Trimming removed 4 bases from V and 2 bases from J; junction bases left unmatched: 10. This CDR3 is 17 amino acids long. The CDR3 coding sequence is TGTGCCACCAGTGACACCGGGACAGGGAGGGGTCAAGAGACCCAGTACTTC. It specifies CATSDTGTGRGQETQYF.

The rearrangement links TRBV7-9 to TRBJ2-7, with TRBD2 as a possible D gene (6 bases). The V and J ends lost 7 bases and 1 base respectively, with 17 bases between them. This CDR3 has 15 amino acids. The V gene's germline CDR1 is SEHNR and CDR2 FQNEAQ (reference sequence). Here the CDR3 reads CASTGGTAYSYEQYF. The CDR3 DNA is TGTGCCAGCACCGGCGGGACCGCGTATTCCTACGAGCAGTACTTC. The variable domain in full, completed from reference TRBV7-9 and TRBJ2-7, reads DTGVSQNPRHKITKRGQNVTFRCDPISEHNRLYWYRQTLGQGPEFLTYFQNEAQLEKSRLLSDRFSAERPKGSFSTLEIQRTEQGDSAMYLCASTGGTAYSYEQYFGPGTRLTVT.

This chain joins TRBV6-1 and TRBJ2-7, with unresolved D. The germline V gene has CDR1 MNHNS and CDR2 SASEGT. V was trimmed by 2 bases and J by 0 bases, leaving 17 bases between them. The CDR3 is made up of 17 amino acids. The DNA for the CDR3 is TGTGCCAGCAGTGAATACGGATGGTCCAGGAACTCCTACGAGCAGTACTTC. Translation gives CASSEYGWSRNSYEQYF.

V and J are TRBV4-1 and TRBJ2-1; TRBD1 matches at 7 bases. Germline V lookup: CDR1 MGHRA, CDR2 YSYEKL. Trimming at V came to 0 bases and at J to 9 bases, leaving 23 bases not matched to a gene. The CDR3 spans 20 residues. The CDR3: CASSQDSPYLGAGGSGEQFF. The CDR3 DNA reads TGCGCCAGCAGCCAAGATTCCCCTTACCTCGGGGCAGGGGGTTCAGGTGAGCAGTTCTTC.

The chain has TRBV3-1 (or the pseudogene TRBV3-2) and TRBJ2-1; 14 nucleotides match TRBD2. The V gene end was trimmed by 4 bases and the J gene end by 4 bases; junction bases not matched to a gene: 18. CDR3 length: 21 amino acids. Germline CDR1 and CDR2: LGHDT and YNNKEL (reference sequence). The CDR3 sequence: CASSPALTSGGDNRGYNEQFF. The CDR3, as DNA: TGTGCCAGCAGCCCGGCCCTGACTAGCGGGGGGGACAATAGGGGATACAATGAGCAGTTCTTC.

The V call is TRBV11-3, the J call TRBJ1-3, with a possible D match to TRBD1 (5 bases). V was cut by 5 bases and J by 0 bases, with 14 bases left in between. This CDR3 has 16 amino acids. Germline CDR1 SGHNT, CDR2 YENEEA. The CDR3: CASSPGGTSSGNTIYF. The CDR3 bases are TGTGCCAGCAGCCCCGGGGGTACATCCTCTGGAAACACCATATATTTT.

CDR3 in DNA: TGTGCCAGCAGTCTAGCGGGGGGCCGTCCGCACTACAATGAGCAGTTCTTC. Translating gives CASSLAGGRPHYNEQFF. The chain recombines TRBV27 with TRBJ2-1; 11 bases are shared with TRBD2. The CDR3 loop spans 17 amino acids. The germline CDR1 and CDR2 sequences are MNHEY and SMNVEV (reference sequence). Losses at the gene ends were 5 bases for V and 3 bases for J; bases not matched to a gene: 9.

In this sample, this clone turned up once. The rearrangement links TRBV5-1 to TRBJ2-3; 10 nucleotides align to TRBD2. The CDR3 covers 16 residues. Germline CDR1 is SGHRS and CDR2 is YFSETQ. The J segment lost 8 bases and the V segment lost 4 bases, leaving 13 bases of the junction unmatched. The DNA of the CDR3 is TGCGCCAGCAGCGATCCACTAGCGGGGCTCTCTGGTACGCAGTATTTT. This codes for CASSDPLAGLSGTQYF.

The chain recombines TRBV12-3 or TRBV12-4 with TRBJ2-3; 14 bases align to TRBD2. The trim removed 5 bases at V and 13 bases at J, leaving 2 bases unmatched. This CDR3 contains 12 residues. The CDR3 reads CASSPTSGGEYF. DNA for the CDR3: TGTGCCAGCAGTCCGACTAGCGGGGGGGAGTATTTT.

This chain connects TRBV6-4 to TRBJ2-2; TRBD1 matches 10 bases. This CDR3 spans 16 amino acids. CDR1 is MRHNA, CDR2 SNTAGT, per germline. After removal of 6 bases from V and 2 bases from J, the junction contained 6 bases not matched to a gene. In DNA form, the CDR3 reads TGTGCCAGCAGATTAGACAGGGGGCACAACACCGGGGAGCTGTTTTTT. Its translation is CASRLDRGHNTGELFF.

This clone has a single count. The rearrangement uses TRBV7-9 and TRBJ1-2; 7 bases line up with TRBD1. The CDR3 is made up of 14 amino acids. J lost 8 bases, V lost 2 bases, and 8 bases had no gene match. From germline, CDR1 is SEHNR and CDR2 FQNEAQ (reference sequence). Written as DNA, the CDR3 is TGTGCCAGCAGCTTAACCGGGACAGCAACCGGCTACACCTTC. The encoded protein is CASSLTGTATGYTF.

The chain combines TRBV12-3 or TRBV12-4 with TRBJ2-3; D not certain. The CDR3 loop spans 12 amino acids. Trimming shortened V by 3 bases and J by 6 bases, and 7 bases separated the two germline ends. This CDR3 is CASSFHGDTQYF. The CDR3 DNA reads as TGTGCCAGCAGTTTTCACGGGGATACGCAGTATTTT.